This T cell receptor (beta chain) was obtained from a study of blood T cell repertoires in COVID-19 (dated by TCRdb to about 2020). Regarding the study in general: Collaborator samples came from the United States, Italy and Spain and covered acute and convalescent phases of COVID-19. The prospective study material was composed of cDNA or gDNA derived from T cells, B-cell-depleted T cells, or PBMCs. The dataset comprised deeply sampled blood TCRbeta repertoires from subjects exposed to, actively infected with, or recovered from COVID-19. The repertoires were made available in a free public database intended to serve as a resource for research on the immune response to SARS-CoV-2. Samples were obtained from the ongoing ImmuneRACE study (first 160 participants) and from about 1,300 subjects provided by 6 global collaborators. A de-identified subject ID, COVID-19 status, age in years and sex were almost always included in the sample metadata. Where HLA class I and class II types were available, the types were taken from metadata supplied by the sample provider, not from assay-based typing. General study outcomes and caveats: The quantity of clinical and demographic metadata differed by source and by participant and was supplied without curation.

The collaborating institutions used their own protocols to collect whole blood in K2EDTA tubes. Collaborator samples were shipped for TCRbeta analysis as frozen whole blood, isolated PBMCs, or DNA extracted from either sample type. TCRbeta CDR3 regions were amplified from genomic DNA using the immunoSEQ Assay, a bias-controlled multiplex PCR. In the authors' own workflow: Nucleated cell counts per sample were estimated from amplification of reference gene primers within the assay. To quantify the absolute abundance of each unique TCRbeta CDR3 rearrangement, sequence reads were collapsed and filtered. For each sample, productive Simpson clonality was calculated as the square root of Simpson's diversity index over productive rearrangements. Drawn from immuneACCESS, this table holds only the in-frame rearrangements with V and J called that TCRdb kept. Clones are partly lost; checked studies trace under half to an unresolved V gene and leave the rest unexplained. V, J and clone size are taken as reported in that table, and D and trimming were inferred from the DNA itself. This sample comprises about 120,000 clones, approximately 82% of them detected only once. Of the sample, roughly 7% falls within the top ten clones.

This clone was found once. Its antigen is not yet known. Base qualities were left out, and no much larger clone turns up one base away. Relative to germline, V is 9 bases shorter and J is 9 bases shorter, with 11 bases between their ends. According to the germline V gene, CDR1 reads KGHDR and CDR2 reads SFDVKD. The CDR3, from cysteine to phenylalanine, totals 11 residues. This entry keeps only the CDR3 DNA: 33 bases, framed from base 1. Sample: peripheral blood. Here the chain combines TRBV24-1 and TRBJ2-1; the D gene is not confidently resolved. This clonotype was sampled from a man in his sixties or seventies with active or convalescent COVID-19. The CDR3 amino acid sequence is: CATGQLREQFF. In nucleotide form, the sequence is TGTGCCACCGGGCAGTTGCGTGAGCAGTTCTTC.